The rows below give T cell receptor beta chains drawn from one sample of a study of cytomegalovirus exposure and HLA in healthy donors. Measured with immunoSEQ multiplex PCR; TCRdb has only the in-frame clones, and not every one. Seen here are fewer than 180,000 clones, 70% to 80% observed once, and the top ten hold roughly 3.6%. What was sequenced was PBMCs. The source is a human donor in good health. Both conserved end residues are part of each CDR3. A D gene is named only where the DNA matches it firmly. Clone size is stated in some rows and not others, as once, few, many or a class when expanded.

d_gene,v_gene,j_gene,abundance,CDR3nt,CDR3aa
TRBD1,TRBV6-4,TRBJ2-7,few,TGTGCCAGCAGTAGGGAGACAGGGGGATCGGACGAGCAGTACTTC,CASSRETGGSDEQYF
.,TRBV7-9,TRBJ2-1,.,TGTGCCAGCAGCTCCCTCCGGTTAAGTCGGGTTTCTTACAATGAGCAGTTCTTC,CASSSLRLSRVSYNEQFF
TRBD1,TRBV7-2,TRBJ2-7,.,TGTGCCAGCAGCCTCGGGACAGGGCCGCAGTACGAGCAGTACTTC,CASSLGTGPQYEQYF
.,TRBV18,TRBJ1-2,.,TGTGCCAGCTCACCAACGAGTGACTATAACTATGGCTACACCTTC,CASSPTSDYNYGYTF
.,TRBV20-1,TRBJ2-7,.,TGCAGTGTCCGGACTGCCTACGAGCAGTACTTC,CSVRTAYEQYF
.,TRBV27,TRBJ1-6,.,TGTGCCAGCAGTTCCCTCACGGACAGCTCCTATAATTCACCCCTCCACTTT,CASSSLTDSSYNSPLHF
TRBD1,TRBV7-6,TRBJ2-4,.,TGTGCCAGCAGCTTATTTCCCCCGACAGGGGGAGGCAAAAACATTCAGTACTTC,CASSLFPPTGGGKNIQYF
TRBD1,TRBV13,TRBJ1-4,.,TGTGCCAGCAGCAGCCCGGGACAGCAAAATGAAAAACTGTTTTTT,CASSSPGQQNEKLFF
TRBD2,TRBV29-1,TRBJ2-2,few,TGCAGCGTCCAGCGGGAGAGTGCCGGGGAGCTGTTTTTT,CSVQRESAGELFF
TRBD1,TRBV28,TRBJ2-1,.,TGTGCCAGCAGCCGGGACAGGCACTACAATGAGCAGTTCTTC,CASSRDRHYNEQFF
TRBD1,TRBV25-1,TRBJ1-2,.,TGTGCCAGCACCGAAAACAGGGGACAGGGCGGTGGCTACACCTTC,CASTENRGQGGGYTF
.,TRBV11-3,TRBJ2-1,few,TGTGCCTCGGGTTCGGGGTACAATGAGCAGTTCTTC,CASGSGYNEQFF
.,TRBV4-1,TRBJ1-5,few,TGCGCCAGCAGCCAATACCAGGGAAATCAGCCCCAGCATTTT,CASSQYQGNQPQHF
.,TRBV5-4,TRBJ2-5,.,TGTGCCAGCAGCTTGGTCGGTGAGACCCAGTACTTC,CASSLVGETQYF
.,TRBV7-6,TRBJ1-5,.,TGTGCCAGCAGCTTGGGCAGGGCGGGCAATCAGCCCCAGCATTTT,CASSLGRAGNQPQHF
TRBD1,TRBV19,TRBJ2-7,.,TGTGCCAGCACCCGAGACACCGGGACAGGGGACGAGCAGTACTTC,CASTRDTGTGDEQYF
.,TRBV6-8,TRBJ2-5,.,TGTGCCAGCACTCCGCCGCGGGATAAGGAGACCCAGTACTTC,CASTPPRDKETQYF
.,TRBV6-5,TRBJ1-5,few,TGTGCCAGCACCCTAGACAGGACCTATCAGCCCCAGCATTTT,CASTLDRTYQPQHF
TRBD2,TRBV7-3,TRBJ2-7,.,TGTGCCAGCAGCTTATCCGGGAGGGCCGTTGCCGAGCAGTACTTC,CASSLSGRAVAEQYF
.,TRBV2,TRBJ2-7,.,TGTGCCAGCAGGGACGACAGCCACTCCTACGAGCAGTACTTC,CASRDDSHSYEQYF
.,TRBV10-2,TRBJ2-7,.,TGCGCCAGCAGCGGCGGGGTCGCCTACGAGCAGTACTTC,CASSGGVAYEQYF
TRBD2,TRBV5-4,TRBJ2-3,.,TGTGCCAGCAGGAAAGGGACTAGCGGGGGCACAGATACGCAGTATTTT,CASRKGTSGGTDTQYF
.,TRBV25-1,TRBJ2-7,once,TGTGCCAGCAGTGAAGGGAGTAGCGGCTACGAGCAGTACTTC,CASSEGSSGYEQYF
TRBD1,TRBV27,TRBJ2-7,few,TGTGCCAGCAGCCCCTCGACAGGGTACGAGCAGTACTTC,CASSPSTGYEQYF
TRBD2,TRBV29-1,TRBJ2-7,few,TGCAGCGGACTAGCGGGGCCCTCCTACGAGCAGTACTTC,CSGLAGPSYEQYF
.,TRBV27,TRBJ2-7,.,TGTGCCAGCAGTTCGACAAACCCCTCCTACGAGCAGTACTTC,CASSSTNPSYEQYF
.,TRBV10-1,TRBJ1-4,.,TGCGCCAGCAGTGCTGGCAATGAAAAACTGTTTTTT,CASSAGNEKLFF
.,TRBV11-2,TRBJ2-7,.,TGTGCCAGCAGCTTAGCGACTGCGCGAGTACCTCCCTACGAGCAGTACTTC,CASSLATARVPPYEQYF
TRBD1,TRBV28,TRBJ2-5,.,TGTGCCAGCAGAGAATATTCGGGACACAGGGGTTGGGAGACCCAGTACTTC,CASREYSGHRGWETQYF
TRBD1,TRBV5-4,TRBJ2-7,.,TGTGCCAGCAGCCGAGGGGGACAGGGTTCCCACGAGCAGTACTTC,CASSRGGQGSHEQYF
TRBD2,TRBV7-2,TRBJ2-1,.,TGTGCCAGCAGCTTAGTGTCGCGGGAGGGCCGAGAGCAGTTCTTC,CASSLVSREGREQFF
TRBD1,TRBV2,TRBJ2-7,.,TGTGCCAGCAGTGGGCCGGGAAGGGGGCAAGTAAGCTACGAGCAGTACTTC,CASSGPGRGQVSYEQYF
.,TRBV5-1,TRBJ2-3,.,TGCGCCAGCAGGGCGGGCGTTTCCACAGATACGCAGTATTTT,CASRAGVSTDTQYF
TRBD1,TRBV5-6,TRBJ2-7,.,TGTGCCAGCAGCTTTTCCAGGGGGTCCTACGAGCAGTACTTC,CASSFSRGSYEQYF
.,TRBV28,TRBJ1-5,.,TGTGCCAGCAGCCTCGTCGCGGGTAGCAATCAGCCCCAGCATTTT,CASSLVAGSNQPQHF
TRBD2,TRBV7-2,TRBJ2-7,.,TGTGCCAGCAGCGAACTAGCGGGAGGGCCGGGAGAGCAGTACTTC,CASSELAGGPGEQYF
TRBD1,TRBV19,TRBJ2-7,.,TGTGCCAGTAGTAAGGGACAGGGGGCTTCCGAGCAGTACTTC,CASSKGQGASEQYF
.,TRBV14,TRBJ2-3,.,TGTGCCAGCAGCCAAGGCTTTCGTAGCGGCCCTAGCACAGATACGCAGTATTTT,CASSQGFRSGPSTDTQYF
TRBD2,TRBV7-9,TRBJ2-7,.,TGTGCCAGCAGCTTGTCCGGGAGGATCTACGAGCAGTACTTC,CASSLSGRIYEQYF
.,TRBV28,TRBJ1-2,.,TGTGCCAGCAGTCAAGCGAATACGCGAGGCTATGGCTACACCTTC,CASSQANTRGYGYTF
.,TRBV14,TRBJ1-3,.,TGTGCCAGCAGCCAGGCACAGGGTCTAAGTGGAAACACCATATATTTT,CASSQAQGLSGNTIYF
.,TRBV4-1,TRBJ2-7,.,TGCGCCAGCAGCCAAAGCCAGGGGTTCGGATACGAGCGCCACTTC,CASSQSQGFGYERHF
.,TRBV15,TRBJ2-7,.,TGTGCCACCAGCAGAGGGGGAGTTCGGGAGCAGTACTTC,CATSRGGVREQYF
.,TRBV9,TRBJ1-1,few,TGTGCCAGCAGCGTTGAGATAAACACTGAAGCTTTCTTT,CASSVEINTEAFF
TRBD1,TRBV7-9,TRBJ1-2,.,TGTGCCAGCAGCTTCGACAGGGGCGGCTACACCTTC,CASSFDRGGYTF
.,TRBV5-4,TRBJ1-1,.,TGTGCCAGCAGCTTGGGGGCGCAGGGCACTGAAGCTTTCTTT,CASSLGAQGTEAFF
TRBD2,TRBV30,TRBJ2-2,.,TGTGCCTGGAGTGTACTGAGGCTAGCGGGCAACGGGGAGCTGTTTTTT,CAWSVLRLAGNGELFF